This T cell receptor beta chain was retrieved from a study of T cell responses to AZD1222 COVID-19 vaccine. This clone was seen a few times. Its cognate antigen is unknown. The table came from immunoSEQ multiplex PCR; TCRdb's copy has only in-frame clones and leaves some out. The table lists tens of thousands of clones, over 85% of them singletons. Study-level findings and limits: Only five or six AZD1222 recipients were seropositive at baseline.

Trimming removed 4 bases from V and 7 bases from J, with 7 bases in between. CDR1 is MGHDK and CDR2 is SYGVNS in the germline V gene. The CDR3 is 11 residues long. The chain recombines TRBV25-1 with TRBJ1-2; D remains ambiguous. Material: peripheral blood, obtained 28 days after the second AZD1222 dose. This TCR derives from an adult who received the AZD1222 COVID-19 vaccine. The CDR3 region has the DNA TGTGCCAGCAGTGCCTCAGGTGGCTACACCTTC. Translating it yields CASSASGGYTF.